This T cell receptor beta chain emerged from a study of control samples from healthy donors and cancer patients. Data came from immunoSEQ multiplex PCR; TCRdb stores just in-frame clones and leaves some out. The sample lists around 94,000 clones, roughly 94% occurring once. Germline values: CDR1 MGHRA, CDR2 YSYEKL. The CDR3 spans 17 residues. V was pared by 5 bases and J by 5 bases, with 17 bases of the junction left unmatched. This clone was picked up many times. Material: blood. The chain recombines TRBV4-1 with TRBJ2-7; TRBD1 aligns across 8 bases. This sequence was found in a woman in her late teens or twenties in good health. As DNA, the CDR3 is TGCGCCAGCAGCGATACCGCCACAGGGGGGCCTTCCAACGAGCAGTACTTC. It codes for CASSDTATGGPSNEQYF.